The 29 T cell receptor beta chains in this list originate from one sample, sequenced in a study of T-cell reconstitution after alpha-beta-depleted transplantation in children. TCRbeta library preparation incorporated unique molecular identifiers. Each CDR3 protein gets one entry after TCRdb re-called the PCR reads with MiXCR. In the table there are 300,000 to 400,000 distinct CDR3 sequences, 15% to 20% of which are singletons. The sample in question was PBMCs, mostly from graft donor cells, obtained 360 days after TCRalphabeta/CD19-depleted stem cell transplant. The source is a male patient between 2 and 15 years old who had a stem cell transplant for acute lymphoblastic leukemia, so the T cells may come from the graft donor.

This clonotype showed up many times. V is TRBV28 and J is TRBJ2-1, with TRBD2 as a possible D gene (6 bases). The CDR3 spans 13 residues. Trimming shortened V by 11 bases and J by 4 bases, and 15 bases separated the two germline ends. Germline CDR1 and CDR2: MDHEN and SYDVKM. The CDR3 loop reads CAALAGRYNEQFF. The CDR3 nucleotides read TGTGCCGCCTTGGCGGGAAGATACAATGAGCAGTTCTTC.

This clonotype was observed at least ten times. V gene TRBV4-3 combines with J gene TRBJ2-5; a possible D gene is TRBD1 (5 bases). Germline V gene sequence: CDR1 LGHNA, CDR2 YSLEER. The CDR3 totals 17 residues. The V gene lost 1 base and the J gene lost 2 bases, with 17 bases spanning the gap. CDR3 loop: CASSQGGYGAAQETQYF. Here the CDR3 DNA reads TGCGCCAGCAGCCAAGGGGGTTATGGGGCCGCGCAAGAGACCCAGTACTTC.

This clonotype appeared a few times. The chain has TRBV28 and TRBJ2-2; the D gene is possibly TRBD2 (7 bases). This CDR3 contains 12 residues. Trimming removed 8 bases at V and 6 bases at J, with 10 bases between. CDR1 and CDR2 from the germline V gene are MDHEN and SYDVKM. In DNA, the CDR3 is TGTGCCAGCGGGGGGGCGGCCGGGGAGCTGTTTTTT. Its protein product is CASGGAAGELFF.

This clonotype was seen a handful of times. The chain recombines TRBV6-1 with TRBJ2-3, with D hard to call. The CDR3 runs 11 residues. V lost 9 bases, J lost 5 bases, and 9 bases lay in between. Germline-derived CDR1 and CDR2 are MNHNS and SASEGT. The CDR3 protein is CARGIGDTQYF. DNA for the CDR3: TGTGCCAGGGGAATTGGAGATACGCAGTATTTT.

This rearrangement joins TRBV5-1 to TRBJ2-1, with 11 nucleotides matching TRBD2. This CDR3 region has 12 residues. With V trimmed by 5 bases and J by 12 bases, 4 bases remained unmatched. The V gene's germline CDR1 is SGHRS and CDR2 YFSETQ. CDR3 in amino acids: CASRASGRTQFF. The CDR3 DNA reads as TGCGCCAGCAGGGCTAGCGGGAGGACGCAGTTCTTC. Filled out from reference TRBV5-1 and TRBJ2-1, the complete variable domain reads KAGVTQTPRYLIKTRGQQVTLSCSPISGHRSVSWYQQTPGQGLQFLFEYFSETQRNKGNFPGRFSGRQFSNSRSEMNVSTLELGDSALYLCASRASGRTQFFGPGTRLTVL.

This clonotype was counted between two and nine times. The V call is TRBV6-2 or TRBV6-3, the J call TRBJ1-1, with D hard to call. V lost 8 bases, J lost 6 bases, and 19 bases lay in between. Germline CDR1 reads MNHEY; CDR2 reads SVGEGT. The CDR3 runs 14 residues. The CDR3 DNA sequence: TGTGCCAGCTCCTACTGGGGTATCGGGGCTGAAGCTTTCTTT. Translating it yields CASSYWGIGAEAFF.

The chain is built from TRBV29-1 and TRBJ1-1; the match to TRBD1 covers 7 bases. V trimming: 0 bases; J trimming: 4 bases; junction bases outside the gene matches: 5. Germline-derived CDR1 and CDR2 are SQVTM and ANQGSEA. The CDR3 sequence is 14 residues long. This chain's CDR3 is CSVEEGGAGTEAFF. The DNA of the CDR3 is TGCAGCGTTGAAGAAGGGGGCGCGGGCACTGAAGCTTTCTTT.

The sample holds a few counts of this clonotype. CDR3 in DNA: TGTGCCAGCAGTCCGGGACAGTCGTTTCCGATGAGCAATCAGCCCCAGCATTTT. The encoded protein is CASSPGQSFPMSNQPQHF. The chain couples TRBV12-3 or TRBV12-4 to TRBJ1-5, with 7 bases that match TRBD1. Trimming took 5 bases from V and 1 from J; bases not matched to a gene: 14. The CDR3 is made up of 18 amino acids.

Only a few counts were recorded for this clonotype. The chain carries TRBV20-1 and TRBJ2-5; TRBD2 agrees at 13 bases. CDR3 size: 16 residues. The V segment lost 1 base and the J segment 5 bases; nucleotides outside the gene matches: 7. The germline V gene has CDR1 DFQATT and CDR2 SNEGSKA (reference sequence). The CDR3 coding sequence is TGCAGTGCTAGAGTCGGACTAGCGGGAGCGTGGGAGACCCAGTACTTC. Translating it yields CSARVGLAGAWETQYF.

This clonotype has just a few counts. The V and J genes are TRBV7-9 and TRBJ1-1, with D tentatively TRBD1 (5 bases). The V end was cut by 4 bases, the J end by 1 base, with 10 bases between. Germline values: CDR1 SEHNR, CDR2 FQNEAQ (reference sequence). This CDR3 has 14 amino acids. In DNA form, the CDR3 reads TGTGCCAGCAGCTCGGGGGAGGGGAACACTGAAGCTTTCTTT. It encodes CASSSGEGNTEAFF. The full variable domain, in which reference TRBV7-9 and TRBJ1-1 provide the parts outside the CDR3, is DTGVSQNPRHKITKRGQNVTFRCDPISEHNRLYWYRQTLGQGPEFLTYFQNEAQLEKSRLLSDRFSAERPKGSFSTLEIQRTEQGDSAMYLCASSSGEGNTEAFFGQGTRLTVV.

This clonotype was observed a few times. The junction and the germline gene differ at one end; a read error may be behind it. The CDR3 protein is CASSQEGGYTIYF. In DNA, the CDR3 is TGCGCCAGCAGCCAAGAGGGTGGATACACCATATATTTT. This chain joins TRBV4-1 and TRBJ1-3; no reliable D call. The germline CDR1 and CDR2 sequences are MGHRA and YSYEKL. The CDR3 runs to 13 residues.

The chain employs TRBV20-1 and TRBJ2-1; 7 bases fit TRBD1. Trimming at V came to 1 base and at J to 3 bases, leaving 3 bases not matched to a gene. There are 14 residues in the CDR3. Germline values: CDR1 DFQATT, CDR2 SNEGSKA (reference sequence). The CDR3 protein is CSARAQGVYNEQFF. In nucleotides, the CDR3 is TGCAGTGCTAGAGCTCAGGGGGTCTACAATGAGCAGTTCTTC.

The genes are TRBV4-3 and TRBJ2-5; 7 nucleotides line up with TRBD1. From germline, CDR1 is LGHNA and CDR2 YSLEER. CDR3 length equals 16 residues. Germline trimming cut 1 base from V and 0 bases from J; bases unmatched to any gene: 5. CDR3 sequence: CASSQVGDRDQETQYF. The CDR3, as DNA: TGCGCCAGCAGCCAAGTGGGGGACAGAGACCAAGAGACCCAGTACTTC.

This clonotype came up a few times. This chain connects TRBV5-1 to TRBJ2-7; D is possibly TRBD1 or TRBD2 (5 bases each). The V gene lost 0 bases and the J gene lost 0 bases, with 13 bases spanning the gap. CDR1 is SGHRS and CDR2 is YFSETQ in the germline V gene. CDR3 size: 16 residues. The CDR3 DNA reads as TGCGCCAGCAGCTTGGTCCCCGGGACGGACTCCTACGAGCAGTACTTC. Translating gives CASSLVPGTDSYEQYF.

This chain uses TRBV5-1 with TRBJ2-3; perhaps D is TRBD1 or TRBD2 (5 bases each). The CDR3 contains 15 residues. Trimming pared 1 base from V and 0 bases from J, leaving 9 bases between. Germline values: CDR1 SGHRS, CDR2 YFSETQ. The CDR3 coding sequence is TGCGCCAGCAGCTTGCTTAGGGACAGCACAGATACGCAGTATTTT. Its translation is CASSLLRDSTDTQYF.

This clonotype was recorded many times. The genes are TRBV5-1 and TRBJ2-7; TRBD2 matches 9 bases. V dropped 4 bases and J dropped 0; count of bases not matched to a gene: 11. Germline-derived CDR1 and CDR2 are SGHRS and YFSETQ. The CDR3 has 17 amino acids. CDR3 residues: CASSVGAGGLSSYEQYF. In nucleotides, the CDR3 is TGCGCCAGCAGCGTAGGAGCGGGAGGCCTTAGCTCCTACGAGCAGTACTTC.

This sequence joins TRBV2 and TRBJ2-4; no definite D call. The CDR3 loop spans 13 amino acids. Germline lookup yields CDR1 SNHLY and CDR2 FYNNEI. Deletions cut 7 bases from V and 3 bases from J, with 10 bases between. The CDR3 loop is CASMYVDKNIQYF. The CDR3 DNA sequence: TGTGCCAGCATGTATGTGGACAAAAACATTCAGTACTTC.

This clonotype was found a few times. The chain combines TRBV29-1 with TRBJ1-3, with D possibly being TRBD1 (6 bases). Per germline, CDR1 SQVTM and CDR2 ANQGSEA. This CDR3 is built from 13 residues. With 5 bases removed from V and 2 bases from J, the gap between germline ends came to 10 bases. The CDR3 DNA sequence: TGCAGCGTTATGACAGGAGCTGGAAACACCATATATTTT. Its protein is CSVMTGAGNTIYF. Complete variable domain (other parts from reference TRBV29-1 and TRBJ1-3): SAVISQKPSRDICQRGTSLTIQCQVDSQVTMMFWYRQQPGQSLTLIATANQGSEATYESGFVIDKFPISRPNLTFSTLTVSNMSPEDSSIYLCSVMTGAGNTIYFGEGSWLTVV.

This clonotype was recorded a few times. V and J are TRBV24-1 and TRBJ2-1, with D perhaps TRBD2 (5 bases). Germline assignment: CDR1 KGHDR and CDR2 SFDVKD. This CDR3 contains 14 residues. V was shortened by 1 base and J by 5 bases, with 8 bases between the two germline ends. Here the CDR3 reads CATSDFSGNNEQFF. The DNA of the CDR3 is TGTGCCACCAGTGATTTCTCGGGGAACAATGAGCAGTTCTTC.

There are a few counts of this clonotype. The chain has TRBV5-1 and TRBJ2-5, with 10 bases fitting TRBD1. Germline CDR1 reads SGHRS; CDR2 reads YFSETQ. V was clipped by 4 bases and J by 4 bases; unmatched bases: 7. The CDR3 spans 15 residues. CDR3 sequence reads: CASSLLRDRGETQYF. The CDR3 bases are TGCGCCAGCAGCCTCCTCCGGGACAGGGGAGAGACCCAGTACTTC.

This clonotype has more than one count but fewer than ten. The V and J genes are TRBV7-9 and TRBJ2-6; D possibly corresponds to TRBD1 (5 bases). Between the trimmed V and J ends, which lost 9 bases and 0 bases, there was a span of 15 bases. Germline-derived CDR1 and CDR2 are SEHNR and FQNEAQ (reference sequence). The CDR3 runs 16 residues. In DNA form, the CDR3 reads TGTGCCAGGGGTGGGCAGGGCACCTCTGGGGCCAACGTCCTGACTTTC. It translates to CARGGQGTSGANVLTF. Drawing the rest from reference TRBV7-9 and TRBJ2-6, the complete variable domain is DTGVSQNPRHKITKRGQNVTFRCDPISEHNRLYWYRQTLGQGPEFLTYFQNEAQLEKSRLLSDRFSAERPKGSFSTLEIQRTEQGDSAMYLCARGGQGTSGANVLTFGAGSRLTVL.

This clonotype occurred a few times. The chain couples TRBV6-4 to TRBJ2-1, with 7 bases aligning to TRBD2. With 6 bases clipped from V and 4 bases from J, the junction kept 12 bases outside the gene matches. The germline V gene encodes CDR1 MRHNA and CDR2 SNTAGT. This CDR3 is built from 16 residues. For the CDR3, the DNA is TGTGCCAGCAGAAGACGGGGGGTAGCGGGTTACAATGAGCAGTTCTTC. It is translated as CASRRRGVAGYNEQFF.

The rearrangement links TRBV7-8 to TRBJ2-1; 11 positions agree with TRBD2. This CDR3 has 17 residues. V gave up 1 base and J gave up 4 bases; unmatched junction bases: 6. In germline, CDR1 is SGHVS, CDR2 FQNEAQ. In nucleotides, the CDR3 is TGTGCCAGCAGCTTAGTTGGTGGGACTAGCGGTTACAATGAGCAGTTCTTC. Its protein product is CASSLVGGTSGYNEQFF.

The chain is built from TRBV7-9 and TRBJ1-1, with D perhaps matching TRBD1 (5 bases). Germline V gene lookup returns CDR1 SEHNR and CDR2 FQNEAQ (reference sequence). The length of the CDR3 is 16 residues. The V gene lost 6 bases and the J gene lost 0 bases, with 17 bases spanning the gap. The chain's CDR3 is CASRSPSGRVNTEAFF. The CDR3 region has the DNA TGTGCCAGCAGATCTCCTTCGGGCAGGGTGAACACTGAAGCTTTCTTT.

The chain couples TRBV12-3 or TRBV12-4 to TRBJ2-7; either TRBD1 or TRBD2 may supply D (7 bases each). CDR3 length: 17 residues. Trimming took off 3 bases at V and 1 base at J, with 19 bases between the two ends. CDR3 protein: CASSFGGQGGFSYEQYF. The CDR3 DNA reads as TGTGCCAGCAGTTTTGGAGGGCAGGGGGGGTTTTCCTACGAGCAGTACTTC.

This clonotype has a handful of counts. The chain carries TRBV6-2 or TRBV6-3 and TRBJ2-1, with 7 positions matching TRBD2. J lost 0 bases, V lost 6 bases, and 14 bases had no gene match. CDR3 size: 18 residues. Germline CDR1 MNHEY, CDR2 SVGEGT. The CDR3 region is CASSQEVMGGSSYNEQFF. For the CDR3, the DNA is TGTGCCAGCAGCCAGGAGGTTATGGGGGGGAGCTCCTACAATGAGCAGTTCTTC.

This clonotype has ten or more counts. CDR3 sequence: CASSTLGLAGVISYEQYF. The CDR3 DNA reads TGTGCCAGCAGTACTTTGGGACTAGCGGGAGTAATCTCCTACGAGCAGTACTTC. This chain links TRBV28 with TRBJ2-7, with 14 bases matching TRBD2. V lost 5 bases, J lost 0 bases, and 9 bases stayed unmatched. The V gene's germline CDR1 is MDHEN and CDR2 SYDVKM. The CDR3 has 18 residues.

There are a few counts of this clonotype. The chain joins TRBV7-9 to TRBJ2-1; 8 nucleotides match TRBD1. The germline gives CDR1 SEHNR, CDR2 FQNEAQ (reference sequence). The CDR3 length is 16 residues. Trimming at V came to 5 bases and at J to 5 bases, leaving 11 bases not matched to a gene. CDR3 nucleotide sequence: TGTGCCAGCAGCATTGGGGGACAGGAGGTCAACAATGAGCAGTTCTTC. Its protein product is CASSIGGQEVNNEQFF.

There are a few counts of this clonotype. The gene calls are TRBV15 and TRBJ1-4, with 10 bases aligning to TRBD1. The trim removed 6 bases at V and 5 bases at J, leaving 3 bases unmatched. CDR1 and CDR2 (germline): LNHNV, YYDKDF (reference sequence). The CDR3 spans 14 residues. The chain's CDR3 is CATSKGQGNEKLFF. CDR3 DNA sequence: TGTGCCACCAGTAAGGGACAGGGGAATGAAAAACTGTTTTTT.